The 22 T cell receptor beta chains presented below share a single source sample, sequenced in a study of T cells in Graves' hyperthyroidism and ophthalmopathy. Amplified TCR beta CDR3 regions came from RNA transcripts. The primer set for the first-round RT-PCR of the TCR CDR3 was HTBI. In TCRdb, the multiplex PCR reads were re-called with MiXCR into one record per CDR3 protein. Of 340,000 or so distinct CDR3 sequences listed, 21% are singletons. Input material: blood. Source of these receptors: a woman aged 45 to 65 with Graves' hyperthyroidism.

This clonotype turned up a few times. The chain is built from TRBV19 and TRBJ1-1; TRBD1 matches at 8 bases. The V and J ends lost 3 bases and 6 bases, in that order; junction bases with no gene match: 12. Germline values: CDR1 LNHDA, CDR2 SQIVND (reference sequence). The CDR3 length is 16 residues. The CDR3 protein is CASSIGDRGFGAEAFF. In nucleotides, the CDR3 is TGTGCCAGTAGTATTGGAGACAGGGGATTTGGGGCTGAAGCTTTCTTT.

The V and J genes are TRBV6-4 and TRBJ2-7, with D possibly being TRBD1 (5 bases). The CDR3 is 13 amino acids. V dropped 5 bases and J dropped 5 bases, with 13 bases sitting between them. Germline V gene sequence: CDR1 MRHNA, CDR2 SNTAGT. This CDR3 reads CASSYVGAHEQYF. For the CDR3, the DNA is TGTGCCAGCAGTTACGTAGGGGCCCACGAGCAGTACTTC.

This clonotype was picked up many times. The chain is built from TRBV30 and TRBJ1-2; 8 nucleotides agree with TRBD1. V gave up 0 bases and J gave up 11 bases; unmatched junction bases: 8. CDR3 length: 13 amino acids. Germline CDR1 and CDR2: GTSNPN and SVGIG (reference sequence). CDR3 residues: CAWSVQGDLEYTF. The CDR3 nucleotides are TGTGCCTGGAGTGTACAGGGGGACTTGGAATACACCTTC.

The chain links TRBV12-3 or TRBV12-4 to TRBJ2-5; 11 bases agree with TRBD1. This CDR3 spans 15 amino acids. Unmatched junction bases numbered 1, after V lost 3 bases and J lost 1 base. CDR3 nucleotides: TGTGCCAGCAGTTTCGGGACAGGGGGCCAAGAGACCCAGTACTTC. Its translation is CASSFGTGGQETQYF.

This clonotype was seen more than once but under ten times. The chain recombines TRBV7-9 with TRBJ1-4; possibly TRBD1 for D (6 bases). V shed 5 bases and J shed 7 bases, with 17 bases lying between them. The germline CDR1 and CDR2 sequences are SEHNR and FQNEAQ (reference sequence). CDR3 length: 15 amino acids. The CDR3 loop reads CASSTTGNTGEKLFF. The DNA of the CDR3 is TGTGCCAGCAGCACCACAGGGAATACGGGTGAAAAACTGTTTTTT.

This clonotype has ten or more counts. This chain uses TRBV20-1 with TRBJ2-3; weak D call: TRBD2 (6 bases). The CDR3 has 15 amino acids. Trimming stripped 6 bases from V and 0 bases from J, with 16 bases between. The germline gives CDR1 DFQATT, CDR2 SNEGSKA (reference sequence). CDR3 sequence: CSANTGTDSTDTQYF. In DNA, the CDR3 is TGCAGTGCGAACACCGGGACTGATAGCACAGATACGCAGTATTTT.

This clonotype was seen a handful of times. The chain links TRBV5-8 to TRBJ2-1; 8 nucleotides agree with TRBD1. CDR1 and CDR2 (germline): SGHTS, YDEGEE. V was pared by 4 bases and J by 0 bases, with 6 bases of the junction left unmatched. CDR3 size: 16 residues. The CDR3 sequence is CASSRQGRTSYNEQFF. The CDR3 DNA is TGTGCCAGCAGCCGACAGGGGCGGACCTCCTACAATGAGCAGTTCTTC.

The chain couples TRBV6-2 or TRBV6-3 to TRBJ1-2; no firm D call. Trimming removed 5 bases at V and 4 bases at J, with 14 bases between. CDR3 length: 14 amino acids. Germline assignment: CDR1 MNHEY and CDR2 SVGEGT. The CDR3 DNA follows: TGTGCCAGCAGTGAACTAGGGAGAATCTATGGCTACACCTTC. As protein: CASSELGRIYGYTF.

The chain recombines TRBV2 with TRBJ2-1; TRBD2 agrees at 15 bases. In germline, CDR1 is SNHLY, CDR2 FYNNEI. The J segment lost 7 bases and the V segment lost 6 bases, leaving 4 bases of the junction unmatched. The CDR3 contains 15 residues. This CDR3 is CASRGLAGGRNEQFF. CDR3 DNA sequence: TGTGCCAGCAGGGGACTAGCGGGAGGTAGGAATGAGCAGTTCTTC.

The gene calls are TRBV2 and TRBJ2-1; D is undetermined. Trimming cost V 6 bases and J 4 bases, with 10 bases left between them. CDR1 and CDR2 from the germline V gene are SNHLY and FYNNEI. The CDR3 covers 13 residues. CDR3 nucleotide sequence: TGTGCCAGCAGCCAAGAAGGGTACAATGAGCAGTTCTTC. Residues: CASSQEGYNEQFF. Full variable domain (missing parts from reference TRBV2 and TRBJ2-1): EPEVTQTPSHQVTQMGQEVILRCVPISNHLYFYWYRQILGQKVEFLVSFYNNEISEKSEIFDDQFSVERPDGSNFTLKIRSTKLEDSAMYFCASSQEGYNEQFFGPGTRLTVL.

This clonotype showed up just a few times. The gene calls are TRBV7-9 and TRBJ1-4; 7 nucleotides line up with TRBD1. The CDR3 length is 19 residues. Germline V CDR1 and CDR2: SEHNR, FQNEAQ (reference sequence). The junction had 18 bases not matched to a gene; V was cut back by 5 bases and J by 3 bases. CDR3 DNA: TGTGCCAGCAGCCTCTCTTTCCCGGGACAGAGTATGGCTAATGAAAAACTGTTTTTT. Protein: CASSLSFPGQSMANEKLFF. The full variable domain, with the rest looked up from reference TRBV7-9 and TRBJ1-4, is DTGVSQNPRHKITKRGQNVTFRCDPISEHNRLYWYRQTLGQGPEFLTYFQNEAQLEKSRLLSDRFSAERPKGSFSTLEIQRTEQGDSAMYLCASSLSFPGQSMANEKLFFGSGTQLSVL.

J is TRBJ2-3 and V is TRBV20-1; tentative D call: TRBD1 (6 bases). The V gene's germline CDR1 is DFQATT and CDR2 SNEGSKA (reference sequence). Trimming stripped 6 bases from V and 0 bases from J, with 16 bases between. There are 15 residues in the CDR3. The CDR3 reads CSARRTGPSTDTQYF. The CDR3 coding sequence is TGCAGTGCCAGGAGAACAGGGCCTAGCACAGATACGCAGTATTTT.

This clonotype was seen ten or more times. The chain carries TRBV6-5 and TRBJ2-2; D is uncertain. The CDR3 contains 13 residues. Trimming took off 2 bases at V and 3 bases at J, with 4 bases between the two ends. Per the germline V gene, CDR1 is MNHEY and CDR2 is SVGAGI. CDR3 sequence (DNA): TGTGCCAGCAGTTACGCTCACACCGGGGAGCTGTTTTTT. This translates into CASSYAHTGELFF.

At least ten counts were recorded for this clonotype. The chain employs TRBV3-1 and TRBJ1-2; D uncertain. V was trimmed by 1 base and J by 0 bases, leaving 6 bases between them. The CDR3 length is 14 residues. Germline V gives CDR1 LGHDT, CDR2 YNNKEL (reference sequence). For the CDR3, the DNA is TGTGCCAGCAGCCAAGGACGAGCTAACTATGGCTACACCTTC. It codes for CASSQGRANYGYTF. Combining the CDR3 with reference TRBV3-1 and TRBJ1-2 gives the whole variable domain DTAVSQTPKYLVTQMGNDKSIKCEQNLGHDTMYWYKQDSKKFLKIMFSYNNKELIINETVPNRFSPKSPDKAHLNLHINSLELGDSAVYFCASSQGRANYGYTFGSGTRLTVV.

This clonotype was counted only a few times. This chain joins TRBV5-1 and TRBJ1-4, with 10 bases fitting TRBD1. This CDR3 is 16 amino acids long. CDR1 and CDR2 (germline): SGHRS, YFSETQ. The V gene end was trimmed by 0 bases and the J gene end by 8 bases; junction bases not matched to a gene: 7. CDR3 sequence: CASSLGDRGTGEKLFF. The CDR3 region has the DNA TGCGCCAGCAGCTTGGGGGACAGGGGTACAGGGGAAAAACTGTTTTTT.

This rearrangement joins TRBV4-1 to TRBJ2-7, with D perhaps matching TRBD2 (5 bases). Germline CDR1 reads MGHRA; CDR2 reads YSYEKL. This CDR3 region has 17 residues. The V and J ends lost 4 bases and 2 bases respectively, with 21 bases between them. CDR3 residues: CASSPTSLGLHPYEQYF. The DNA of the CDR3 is TGCGCCAGCAGCCCTACTAGTTTAGGCCTCCATCCCTACGAGCAGTACTTC.

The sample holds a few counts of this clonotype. The CDR3 spells CASSIVPGRASNQPQHF. In nucleotides, the CDR3 is TGTGCCAGTAGTATAGTTCCAGGGAGGGCAAGCAATCAGCCCCAGCATTTT. The chain uses TRBV19 and TRBJ1-5; possible D gene TRBD1, 5 bases. Trimming removed 1 base from V and 1 base from J, with 14 bases in between. Germline lookup yields CDR1 LNHDA and CDR2 SQIVND (reference sequence). The CDR3 covers 17 residues.

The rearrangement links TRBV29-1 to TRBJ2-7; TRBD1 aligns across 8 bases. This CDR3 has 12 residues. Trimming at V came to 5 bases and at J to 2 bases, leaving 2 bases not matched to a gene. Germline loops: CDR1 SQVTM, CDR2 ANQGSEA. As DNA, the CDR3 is TGCAGCGTTTCGACAGGGGCCTACGAGCAGTACTTC. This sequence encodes CSVSTGAYEQYF.

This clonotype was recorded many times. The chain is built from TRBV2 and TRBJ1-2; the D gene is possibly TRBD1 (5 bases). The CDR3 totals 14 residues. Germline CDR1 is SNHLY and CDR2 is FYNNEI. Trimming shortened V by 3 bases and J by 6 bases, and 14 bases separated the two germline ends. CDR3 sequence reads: CASSDQGELDGYTF. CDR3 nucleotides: TGTGCCAGCAGTGATCAAGGGGAGTTGGATGGCTACACCTTC.

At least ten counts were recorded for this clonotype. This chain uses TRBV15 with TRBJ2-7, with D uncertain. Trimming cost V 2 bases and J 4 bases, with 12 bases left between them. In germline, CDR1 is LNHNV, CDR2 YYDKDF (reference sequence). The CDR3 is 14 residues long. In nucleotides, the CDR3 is TGTGCCACCAGCAGAACCGGCAGAGATTACGAGCAGTACTTC. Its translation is CATSRTGRDYEQYF.

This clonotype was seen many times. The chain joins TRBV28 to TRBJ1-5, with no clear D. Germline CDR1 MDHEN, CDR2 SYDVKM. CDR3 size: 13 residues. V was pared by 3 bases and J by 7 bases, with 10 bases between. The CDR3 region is CASSLRVGQPQHF. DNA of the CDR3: TGTGCCAGCAGTTTGAGGGTAGGCCAGCCCCAGCATTTT.

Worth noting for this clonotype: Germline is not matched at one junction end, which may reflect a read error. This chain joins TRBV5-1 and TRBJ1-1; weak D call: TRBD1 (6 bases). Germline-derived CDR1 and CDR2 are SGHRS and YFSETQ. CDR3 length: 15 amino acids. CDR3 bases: TGCGTCAGCAGCCCCACAGGGAGCCCGGACACTGAAGCTTTCTTT. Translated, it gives CVSSPTGSPDTEAFF.